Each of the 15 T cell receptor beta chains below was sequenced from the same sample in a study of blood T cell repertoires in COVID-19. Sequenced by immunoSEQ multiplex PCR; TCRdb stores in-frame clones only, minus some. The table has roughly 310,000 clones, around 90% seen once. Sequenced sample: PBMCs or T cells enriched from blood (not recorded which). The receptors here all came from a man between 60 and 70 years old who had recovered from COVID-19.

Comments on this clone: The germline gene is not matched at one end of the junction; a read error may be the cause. The CDR3 nucleotides read TGTGCCACCAGTGGAGGGACAGGTAAGATGAACACTGAAGCTTTCTTT. As protein: CATSGGTGKMNTEAFF. The chain links TRBV6-1 to TRBJ1-1; 8 nucleotides align to TRBD1. The CDR3 totals 16 residues. CDR1 and CDR2 from the germline V gene are MNHNS and SASEGT.

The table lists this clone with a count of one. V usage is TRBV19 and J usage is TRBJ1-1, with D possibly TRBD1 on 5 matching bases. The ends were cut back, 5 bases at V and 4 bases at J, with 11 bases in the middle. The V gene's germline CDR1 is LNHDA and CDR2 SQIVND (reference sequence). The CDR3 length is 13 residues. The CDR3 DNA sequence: TGTGCCAGTAGTTCCGGGACTTCCACTGAAGCTTTCTTT. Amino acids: CASSSGTSTEAFF.

CDR3 sequence: CASSYSGAGWNTEAFF. As DNA, the CDR3 is TGTGCCAGCAGTTACTCGGGTGCGGGATGGAACACTGAAGCTTTCTTT. V gene TRBV6-5 combines with J gene TRBJ1-1; no reliable D call. The CDR3 length is 16 residues. Germline V CDR1 and CDR2: MNHEY, SVGAGI. Trimming shortened V by 0 bases and J by 1 base, and 12 bases separated the two germline ends.

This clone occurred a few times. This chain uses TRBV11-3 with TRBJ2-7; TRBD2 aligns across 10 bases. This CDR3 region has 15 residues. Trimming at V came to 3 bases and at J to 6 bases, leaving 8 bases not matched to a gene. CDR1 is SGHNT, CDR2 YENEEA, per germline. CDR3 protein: CASSLRLAGESEQYF. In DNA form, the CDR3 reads TGTGCCAGCAGCTTGCGGCTAGCGGGGGAAAGCGAGCAGTACTTC.

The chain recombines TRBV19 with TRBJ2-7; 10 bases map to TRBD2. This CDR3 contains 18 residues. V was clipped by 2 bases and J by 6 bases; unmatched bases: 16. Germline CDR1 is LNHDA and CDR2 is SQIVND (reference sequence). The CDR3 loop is CASSILAGAQTSNREQYF. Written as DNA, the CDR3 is TGTGCCAGTAGTATACTAGCGGGAGCGCAAACGAGCAATCGCGAGCAGTACTTC.

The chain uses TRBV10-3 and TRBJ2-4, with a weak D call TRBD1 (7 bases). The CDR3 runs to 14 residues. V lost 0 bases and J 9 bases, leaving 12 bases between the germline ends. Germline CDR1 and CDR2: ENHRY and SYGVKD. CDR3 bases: TGTGCCATCAGTGAGTCTTACAGGGGAGGCATTCAGTACTTC. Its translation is CAISESYRGGIQYF.

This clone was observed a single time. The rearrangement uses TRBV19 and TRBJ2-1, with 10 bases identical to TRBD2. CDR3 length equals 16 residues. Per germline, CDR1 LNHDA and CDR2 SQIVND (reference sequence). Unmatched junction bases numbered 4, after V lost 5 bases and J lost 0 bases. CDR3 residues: CASSFGLAASYNEQFF. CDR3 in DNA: TGTGCCAGTAGTTTCGGACTAGCGGCCTCCTACAATGAGCAGTTCTTC.

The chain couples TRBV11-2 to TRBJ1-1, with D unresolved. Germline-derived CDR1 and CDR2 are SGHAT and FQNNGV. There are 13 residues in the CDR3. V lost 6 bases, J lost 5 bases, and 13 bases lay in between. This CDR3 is CASRELVLTEAFF. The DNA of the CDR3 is TGTGCCAGCAGAGAGCTTGTTTTGACTGAAGCTTTCTTT.

This CDR3 reads CASSLARVESYNSPLHF. The CDR3 DNA is TGCGCCAGCAGCTTGGCCCGGGTGGAAAGCTATAATTCACCCCTCCACTTT. The rearrangement joins TRBV5-1 to TRBJ1-6; D is undetermined. CDR1 and CDR2 from the germline V gene are SGHRS and YFSETQ. This CDR3 has 17 residues. Trimming removed 0 bases from V and 3 bases from J, with 13 bases in between.

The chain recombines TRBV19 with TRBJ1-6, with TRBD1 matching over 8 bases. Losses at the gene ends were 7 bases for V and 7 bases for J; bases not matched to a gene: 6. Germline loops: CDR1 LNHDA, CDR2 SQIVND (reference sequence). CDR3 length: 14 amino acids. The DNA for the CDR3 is TGTGCCAGTAAGCCAGGGGGCGGCAATTCACCCCTCCACTTT. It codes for CASKPGGGNSPLHF.

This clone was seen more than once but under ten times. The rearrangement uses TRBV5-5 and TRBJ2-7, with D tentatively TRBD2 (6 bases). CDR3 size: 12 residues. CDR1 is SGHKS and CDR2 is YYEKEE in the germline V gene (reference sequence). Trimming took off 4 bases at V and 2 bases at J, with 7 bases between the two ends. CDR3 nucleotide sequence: TGTGCCAGCAGCCCGGGGGCCTACGAGCAGTACTTC. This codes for CASSPGAYEQYF.

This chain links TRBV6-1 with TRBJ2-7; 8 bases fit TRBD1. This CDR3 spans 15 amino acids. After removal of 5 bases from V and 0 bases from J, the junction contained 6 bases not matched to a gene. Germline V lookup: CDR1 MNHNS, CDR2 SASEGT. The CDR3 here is CASSQQGGISYEQYF. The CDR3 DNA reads TGTGCCAGCAGTCAACAGGGGGGAATCTCCTACGAGCAGTACTTC.

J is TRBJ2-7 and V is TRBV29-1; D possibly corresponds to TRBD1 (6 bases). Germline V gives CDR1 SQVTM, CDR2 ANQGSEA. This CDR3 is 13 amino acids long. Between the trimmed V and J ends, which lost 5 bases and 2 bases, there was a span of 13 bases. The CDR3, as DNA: TGCAGCGTTACTACAGGGCAAACCTACGAGCAGTACTTC. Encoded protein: CSVTTGQTYEQYF.

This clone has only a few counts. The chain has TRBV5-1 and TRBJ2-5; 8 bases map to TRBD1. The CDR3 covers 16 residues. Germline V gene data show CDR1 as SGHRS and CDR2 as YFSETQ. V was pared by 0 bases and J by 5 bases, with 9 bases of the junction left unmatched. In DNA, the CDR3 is TGCGCCAGCAGCTTGGCCCCCCAGGGGGCTGGGGAGACCCAGTACTTC. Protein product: CASSLAPQGAGETQYF.

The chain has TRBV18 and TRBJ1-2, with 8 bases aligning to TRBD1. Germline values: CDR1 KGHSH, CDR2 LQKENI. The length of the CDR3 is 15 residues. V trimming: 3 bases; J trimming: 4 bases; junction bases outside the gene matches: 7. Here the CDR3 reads CASSPTQGEIYGYTF. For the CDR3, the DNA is TGTGCCAGCTCACCTACACAGGGGGAGATCTATGGCTACACCTTC.